A single sample is the source of the 12 T cell receptor beta chains below, sequenced in a study of blood T cell repertoires in COVID-19. Clones were read by immunoSEQ multiplex PCR, and TCRdb kept only the in-frame ones, dropping some. The sample holds approximately 270,000 clones; about 90% are singletons and the top ten take 1% to 1.5%. Sequencing was done on a sample of PBMCs or T cells enriched from blood (not recorded which). The receptor set was obtained from a human donor in a cohort exposed to, infected with or recovered from COVID-19 (not recorded which). The donor label of this sample is uncertain.

V and J are TRBV7-2 and TRBJ2-3, with D perhaps matching TRBD1 (5 bases). The CDR3 is 15 amino acids. V lost 5 bases and J 5 bases, leaving 17 bases between the germline ends. Germline lookup yields CDR1 SGHTA and CDR2 FQGNSA. CDR3 amino acids: CASSITGHSGDTQYF. In nucleotides, the CDR3 is TGTGCCAGCAGCATCACAGGTCACTCAGGAGATACGCAGTATTTT.

This clone appeared once. The J gene is TRBJ1-1, the V gene TRBV19, with D maybe TRBD1 (6 bases). This CDR3 contains 17 residues. The germline V and J ends were trimmed by 4 bases and 2 bases, with 20 bases remaining between them. Germline lookup yields CDR1 LNHDA and CDR2 SQIVND (reference sequence). The CDR3 loop is CASSTAPPQGENTEAFF. For the CDR3, the DNA is TGTGCCAGTAGTACGGCTCCCCCACAGGGAGAAAACACTGAAGCTTTCTTT.

This chain links TRBV9 with TRBJ2-5; 10 bases match TRBD2. The germline CDR1 and CDR2 sequences are SGDLS and YYNGEE. Losses at the gene ends were 4 bases for V and 2 bases for J; bases not matched to a gene: 5. The CDR3 runs 15 residues. This chain's CDR3 is CASSWEAGGQETQYF. CDR3 in DNA: TGTGCCAGCAGCTGGGAAGCGGGGGGGCAAGAGACCCAGTACTTC. The full variable domain, rest sourced from reference TRBV9 and TRBJ2-5, is DSGVTQTPKHLITATGQRVTLRCSPRSGDLSVYWYQQSLDQGLQFLIQYYNGEERAKGNILERFSAQQFPDLHSELNLSSLELGDSALYFCASSWEAGGQETQYFGPGTRLLVL.

V is TRBV14 and J is TRBJ2-2, with D uncertain. Per the germline V gene, CDR1 is SGHDN and CDR2 is FVKESK. The length of the CDR3 is 14 residues. With 3 bases removed from V and 7 bases from J, the gap between germline ends came to 12 bases. CDR3 amino acids: CASSQDAGIGELFF. Here the CDR3 DNA reads TGTGCCAGCAGCCAGGATGCAGGAATCGGGGAGCTGTTTTTT.

J is TRBJ1-1 and V is TRBV19; D not resolved. V was shortened by 1 base and J by 1 base, with 7 bases between the two germline ends. CDR3 length equals 14 residues. Germline V gives CDR1 LNHDA, CDR2 SQIVND (reference sequence). Here the CDR3 DNA reads TGTGCCAGTAGTATAGTTGGAGGGAACACTGAAGCTTTCTTT. Translating gives CASSIVGGNTEAFF.

The chain joins TRBV12-5 to TRBJ1-3, with D tentatively TRBD1 (5 bases). The length of the CDR3 is 14 residues. CDR1 LGHNT and CDR2 FRNRAP come from the germline V gene. V lost 6 bases to trimming and J lost 0 bases, with 9 bases between them. The CDR3 nucleotides are TGTGCTAGTGGAAAGGGGAACTCTGGAAACACCATATATTTT. Translation: CASGKGNSGNTIYF.

The genes are TRBV30 and TRBJ1-2, with 10 bases lining up with TRBD1. The CDR3 length is 15 residues. V was pared by 8 bases and J by 1 base, with 10 bases of the junction left unmatched. Germline CDR1 is GTSNPN and CDR2 is SVGIG (reference sequence). CDR3 region: CAGGEGTGDNYGYTF. The DNA for the CDR3 is TGTGCCGGAGGCGAGGGGACAGGGGATAACTATGGCTACACCTTC.

The chain couples TRBV19 to TRBJ1-1; no clear D gene. Germline loops: CDR1 LNHDA, CDR2 SQIVND (reference sequence). The CDR3 is 12 amino acids. Trimming pared 8 bases from V and 1 base from J, leaving 8 bases between. The CDR3 coding sequence is TGTGCCAGTGGGCAGACGAACACTGAAGCTTTCTTT. As protein: CASGQTNTEAFF.

This clone was recorded only once. This rearrangement joins TRBV30 to TRBJ2-3, with D tentatively TRBD2 (6 bases). This CDR3 has 14 residues. Germline lookup yields CDR1 GTSNPN and CDR2 SVGIG (reference sequence). Trimming took 5 bases from V and 7 from J, leaving 19 bases between them. The CDR3 coding sequence is TGTGCCTGGGGAAACGGGGAAGGGACTTATACGCAGTATTTT. It yields the protein CAWGNGEGTYTQYF. Drawing the rest from reference TRBV30 and TRBJ2-3, the complete variable domain is SQTIHQWPATLVQPVGSPLSLECTVEGTSNPNLYWYRQAAGRGLQLLFYSVGIGQISSEVPQNLSASRPQDRQFILSSKKLLLSDSGFYLCAWGNGEGTYTQYFGPGTRLTVL.

The chain combines TRBV9 with TRBJ2-1, with 9 positions matching TRBD1. This CDR3 has 15 amino acids. With V trimmed by 7 bases and J by 5 bases, 10 bases remained unmatched. CDR1 SGDLS and CDR2 YYNGEE come from the germline V gene. The CDR3 coding sequence is TGTGCCAGCGGACGACAGGGGGGCAAAGACAATGAGCAGTTCTTC. As protein: CASGRQGGKDNEQFF.

This chain connects TRBV2 to TRBJ2-7, with TRBD2 identical over 7 bases. Trimming removed 4 bases from V and 6 bases from J; junction bases left unmatched: 3. Germline CDR1 is SNHLY and CDR2 is FYNNEI. The CDR3 sequence is 12 residues long. The CDR3 region has the DNA TGTGCCAGCAGTGCGGGGACTATCGAGCAGTACTTC. It codes for CASSAGTIEQYF.

The chain uses TRBV6-5 and TRBJ2-2; D ambiguous. V was cut by 4 bases and J by 6 bases, with 9 bases left in between. CDR3 length equals 13 residues. Germline CDR1 and CDR2: MNHEY and SVGAGI. The CDR3 DNA sequence: TGTGCCAGCAGTTTCCAGAGCGCCGGGGAGCTGTTTTTT. Translated: CASSFQSAGELFF.